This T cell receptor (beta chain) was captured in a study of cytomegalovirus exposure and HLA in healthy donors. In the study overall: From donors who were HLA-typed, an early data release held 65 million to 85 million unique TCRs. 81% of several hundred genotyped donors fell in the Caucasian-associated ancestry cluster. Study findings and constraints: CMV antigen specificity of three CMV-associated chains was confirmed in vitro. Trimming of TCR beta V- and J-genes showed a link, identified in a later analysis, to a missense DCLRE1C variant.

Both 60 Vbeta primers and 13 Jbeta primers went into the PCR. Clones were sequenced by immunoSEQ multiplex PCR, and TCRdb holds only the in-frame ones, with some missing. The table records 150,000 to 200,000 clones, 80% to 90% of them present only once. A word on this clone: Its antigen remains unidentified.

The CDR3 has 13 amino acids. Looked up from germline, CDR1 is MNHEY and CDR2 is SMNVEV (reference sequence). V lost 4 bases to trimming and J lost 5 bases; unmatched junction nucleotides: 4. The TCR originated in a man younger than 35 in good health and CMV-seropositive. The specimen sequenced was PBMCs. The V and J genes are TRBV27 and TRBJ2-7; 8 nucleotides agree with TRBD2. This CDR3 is CASSSGGGHEQYF. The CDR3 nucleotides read TGTGCCAGCAGTTCGGGGGGGGGCCACGAGCAGTACTTC.